The 12 T cell receptor beta chains in this list originate from one sample, sequenced in a study of shared clonotypes between healthy human individuals. Only in-frame clones appear in the TCRdb table, and some are missing; sequencing was by immunoSEQ multiplex PCR. The sample lists nearly 500,000 clones; less than 80% were seen once. Specimen: PBMCs. These receptors all come from a woman in her thirties or forties in good health. Some clones in this sample may be carry-over from other donors' samples.

This clone was found many times. The chain uses TRBV27 and TRBJ1-5, with 10 nucleotides matching TRBD1. Germline V CDR1 and CDR2: MNHEY, SMNVEV (reference sequence). CDR3 length: 18 residues. The trim removed 1 base at V and 5 bases at J, leaving 11 bases unmatched. The CDR3 DNA is TGTGCCAGCAGTTTATTGGCACCGGGACAGGGGAGGGATCAGCCCCAGCATTTT. It codes for CASSLLAPGQGRDQPQHF.

The chain uses TRBV5-1 and TRBJ2-2; 7 nucleotides align to TRBD2. After removal of 1 base from V and 0 bases from J, the junction contained 3 bases not matched to a gene. CDR3 length: 16 residues. Germline assignment: CDR1 SGHRS and CDR2 YFSETQ. Written as DNA, the CDR3 is TGCGCCAGCAGCTTGAATAGCGGGTCGAACACCGGGGAGCTGTTTTTT. It codes for CASSLNSGSNTGELFF.

The chain recombines TRBV6-5 with TRBJ2-2, with 11 bases lining up with TRBD1. V gave up 3 bases and J gave up 6 bases; unmatched junction bases: 3. Germline lookup yields CDR1 MNHEY and CDR2 SVGAGI. The CDR3 loop spans 15 amino acids. The CDR3 bases are TGTGCCAGCAGTTATCGGGACAGGGGGGCCGGGGAGCTGTTTTTT. It encodes CASSYRDRGAGELFF.

The chain couples TRBV7-2 to TRBJ2-3; D unresolved. The V and J ends lost 4 bases and 8 bases respectively, with 19 bases between them. Germline V gene sequence: CDR1 SGHTA, CDR2 FQGNSA. The CDR3 length is 15 residues. As DNA, the CDR3 is TGTGCCAGCAGCTCGCTACTGTATACCCCGGGTACGCAGTATTTT. Translation: CASSSLLYTPGTQYF.

The genes are TRBV13 and TRBJ2-5; unclear D gene. Germline loops: CDR1 PRHDT, CDR2 FYEKMQ (reference sequence). The CDR3 has 13 residues. The V end was cut by 1 base, the J end by 5 bases, with 8 bases between. As DNA, the CDR3 is TGTGCCAGCAGCTTAGCCACGACCGAGACCCAGTACTTC. This codes for CASSLATTETQYF.

The chain has TRBV7-2 and TRBJ2-7; D possibly corresponds to TRBD2 (5 bases). V lost 4 bases and J 5 bases, leaving 12 bases between the germline ends. CDR3 size: 13 residues. CDR1 and CDR2 from the germline V gene are SGHTA and FQGNSA. The DNA for the CDR3 is TGTGCCAGCAGCTACCCAACTAGTAACGAGCAGTACTTC. Protein sequence: CASSYPTSNEQYF. The variable domain in full, with the rest retrieved from reference TRBV7-2 and TRBJ2-7, is GAGVSQSPSNKVTEKGKDVELRCDPISGHTALYWYRQSLGQGLEFLIYFQGNSAPDKSGLPSDRFSAERTGGSVSTLTIQRTQQEDSAVYLCASSYPTSNEQYFGPGTRLTVT.

V usage is TRBV5-4 and J usage is TRBJ2-3; D perhaps matches TRBD2 (6 bases). The CDR3 runs 14 residues. With 2 bases removed from V and 7 bases from J, the gap between germline ends came to 14 bases. Germline CDR1 reads SGHNT; CDR2 reads YYREEE (reference sequence). This CDR3 is CASSLAGRHNTQYF. The CDR3, as DNA: TGTGCCAGCAGCTTAGCGGGCCGGCACAATACGCAGTATTTT.

V gene TRBV19 combines with J gene TRBJ2-5, with TRBD2 matching 10 bases. The germline V gene has CDR1 LNHDA and CDR2 SQIVND (reference sequence). The length of the CDR3 is 16 residues. Trimming cost V 4 bases and J 4 bases; bases outside gene matches: 9. This CDR3 reads CASSRWLAGAGETQYF. The CDR3 DNA reads as TGTGCCAGTAGTAGGTGGCTAGCGGGAGCCGGAGAGACCCAGTACTTC. Supplemented by reference TRBV19 and TRBJ2-5, the full variable domain reads DGGITQSPKYLFRKEGQNVTLSCEQNLNHDAMYWYRQDPGQGLRLIYYSQIVNDFQKGDIAEGYSVSREKKESFPLTVTSAQKNPTAFYLCASSRWLAGAGETQYFGPGTRLLVL.

The chain links TRBV30 to TRBJ2-7; D is unresolved. Per germline, CDR1 GTSNPN and CDR2 SVGIG (reference sequence). The CDR3 runs 13 residues. Between the trimmed V and J ends, which lost 6 bases and 0 bases, there was a span of 12 bases. CDR3 sequence reads: CACSRTDSYEQYF. The CDR3 DNA is TGTGCCTGTAGTAGGACGGACTCCTACGAGCAGTACTTC.

CDR3 DNA sequence: TGCGCCAGCAGCTTGGGGGGCAGTCACGTCGAGCAGTACTTC. Encoded protein: CASSLGGSHVEQYF. The rearrangement joins TRBV5-1 to TRBJ2-7; possibly TRBD1 for D (5 bases). Germline V gene data show CDR1 as SGHRS and CDR2 as YFSETQ. CDR3 length: 14 residues. The V and J ends lost 0 bases and 6 bases respectively, with 13 bases between them.

This clone has at least ten counts. This chain joins TRBV9 and TRBJ2-7; D is perhaps TRBD2 (5 bases). The CDR3 sequence is 14 residues long. CDR1 and CDR2 (germline): SGDLS, YYNGEE. V dropped 1 base and J dropped 7 bases, with 15 bases sitting between them. The CDR3 nucleotides are TGTGCCAGCAGCGTATCAGGCGGGTCGGGGGAGCAGTACTTC. Translated: CASSVSGGSGEQYF. Combining the CDR3 with reference TRBV9 and TRBJ2-7 gives the whole variable domain DSGVTQTPKHLITATGQRVTLRCSPRSGDLSVYWYQQSLDQGLQFLIQYYNGEERAKGNILERFSAQQFPDLHSELNLSSLELGDSALYFCASSVSGGSGEQYFGPGTRLTVT.

This chain connects TRBV7-3 to TRBJ2-5; D might be TRBD1 (5 bases). Trimming took 2 bases from V and 3 from J, leaving 7 bases between them. In germline, CDR1 is SGHTA, CDR2 FQGTGA. There are 13 residues in the CDR3. The CDR3 bases are TGTGCCAGCAGCTTAGCAGGGAAAGAGACCCAGTACTTC. Protein product: CASSLAGKETQYF.